These 29 T cell receptor beta chains share one sample of origin, sequenced in a study of healthy donors' naive CD4 and CD8 T cells (dated by TCRdb to between 2014 and 2017). TCRdb records 454 GS FLX Titanium as the sequencer. A previously published linear amplification protocol was used to build TCR libraries from approximately 480 ng of total RNA. TCRdb cleaned the public reads at Q25 with fastp, built clones with MiXCR and kept in-frame beta chains. CDR3 protein duplicates are merged, each entry listing the most common genes and DNA. The sample yields approximately 180,000 distinct CDR3 sequences; around 70% were counted once. Less than 2.5% of the sample is held by the ten biggest clonotypes. Sequenced sample: naive CD4+ and CD8+ T cells sorted from blood, pooled from several donors. Reading the label with the study, this specimen's cell subset or site is: FACS-sorted naive CD4+ (CD45RO-CD45RA+) and naive CD8+ (CD45RA+CD27bright) T cells. These receptors came from a pool of human donors in good health; the sample pools cells from several healthy donors.

This chain links TRBV20-1 with TRBJ2-7, with TRBD2 matching 8 bases. Per germline, CDR1 DFQATT and CDR2 SNEGSKA (reference sequence). The V gene end was trimmed by 2 bases and the J gene end by 7 bases; junction bases not matched to a gene: 16. The CDR3 runs to 16 residues. The CDR3 spells CSARKREHRGVVEQYV. The CDR3, as DNA: TGCAGTGCTAGAAAGCGGGAGCACAGAGGAGTTGTGGAGCAGTACGTC.

This clonotype was recorded a few times. The chain links TRBV12-3 or TRBV12-4 to TRBJ2-5; D possibly corresponds to TRBD2 (6 bases). The CDR3 sequence is 14 residues long. V lost 3 bases, J lost 1 base, and 9 bases lay in between. The CDR3 DNA sequence: TGTGCCAGCAGTTTCGGGGGTTCCCAAGAGACCCAGTACTTC. Amino acids: CASSFGGSQETQYF.

The rearrangement links TRBV6-5 to TRBJ2-5; D is uncertain. The CDR3 is 15 residues long. V gave up 2 bases and J gave up 1 base, with 11 bases separating them. Germline CDR1 and CDR2: MNHEY and SVGAGI. CDR3 coding DNA: TGTGCCAGCAGTTACCCACCGGGTACCCAAGAGACCCAGTACTTC. Its translation is CASSYPPGTQETQYF.

This chain joins TRBV6-2 or TRBV6-3 and TRBJ1-1; D uncertain. V lost 6 bases and J 8 bases, leaving 10 bases between the germline ends. The CDR3 runs 11 residues. Germline lookup yields CDR1 MNHEY and CDR2 SVGEGT. The CDR3 region has the DNA TGTGCCAGCAGACGCCGGGTAGAAGCTTTCTTT. Translating gives CASRRRVEAFF.

This clonotype was recorded a few times. CDR3 in amino acids: CASSATSGSLNEQFF. DNA of the CDR3: TGTGCCAGTAGTGCGACTAGCGGGAGTTTGAATGAGCAGTTCTTC. This chain connects TRBV19 to TRBJ2-1, with 12 bases lining up with TRBD2. The germline gives CDR1 LNHDA, CDR2 SQIVND (reference sequence). Trimming at V came to 5 bases and at J to 7 bases, leaving 6 bases not matched to a gene. This CDR3 region has 15 residues. Complete variable domain (other parts from reference TRBV19 and TRBJ2-1): DGGITQSPKYLFRKEGQNVTLSCEQNLNHDAMYWYRQDPGQGLRLIYYSQIVNDFQKGDIAEGYSVSREKKESFPLTVTSAQKNPTAFYLCASSATSGSLNEQFFGPGTRLTVL.

This sequence joins TRBV29-1 and TRBJ1-5; no clear D gene. CDR3 length equals 12 residues. CDR1 and CDR2 from the germline V gene are SQVTM and ANQGSEA. V was trimmed by 4 bases and J by 0 bases, leaving 4 bases between them. CDR3 in amino acids: CSVAVSNQPQHF. CDR3 bases: TGCAGCGTTGCGGTTAGCAATCAGCCCCAGCATTTT.

This clonotype was found a few times. The chain uses TRBV14 and TRBJ1-5; the match to TRBD1 covers 8 bases. V gave up 0 bases and J gave up 1 base; unmatched junction bases: 5. This CDR3 spans 17 amino acids. Germline assignment: CDR1 SGHDN and CDR2 FVKESK. The CDR3 protein is CASSQDPTGDSNQPQHF. The CDR3 DNA is TGTGCCAGCAGCCAAGACCCGACAGGGGACAGCAATCAGCCCCAGCATTTT.

Here the CDR3 reads CASSQVWGNEQFF. CDR3 nucleotide sequence: TGTGCCAGCAGCCAAGTTTGGGGCAATGAGCAGTTCTTC. The genes are TRBV11-1 and TRBJ2-1; D remains unclear. Trimming shortened V by 5 bases and J by 6 bases, and 11 bases separated the two germline ends. There are 13 residues in the CDR3. Germline assignment: CDR1 SGHAT and CDR2 FQDESV (reference sequence). Complete variable domain (other parts from reference TRBV11-1 and TRBJ2-1): EAEVAQSPRYKITEKSQAVAFWCDPISGHATLYWYRQILGQGPELLVQFQDESVVDDSQLPKDRFSAERLKGVDSTLKIQPAELGDSAMYLCASSQVWGNEQFFGPGTRLTVL.

The chain uses TRBV5-1 and TRBJ1-2; TRBD1 matches 7 bases. Germline V lookup: CDR1 SGHRS, CDR2 YFSETQ. Trimming at V came to 2 bases and at J to 4 bases, leaving 8 bases not matched to a gene. This CDR3 has 15 amino acids. CDR3 DNA: TGCGCCAGCAGCTTTACGGGACAGACTGTCTATGGCTACACCTTC. Translating gives CASSFTGQTVYGYTF.

The chain links TRBV30 to TRBJ2-7; no clear D. Germline loops: CDR1 GTSNPN, CDR2 SVGIG (reference sequence). With 0 bases removed from V and 4 bases from J, the gap between germline ends came to 10 bases. This CDR3 is built from 13 residues. CDR3 residues: CAWSVGIRYEQYF. The CDR3 DNA reads TGTGCCTGGAGTGTAGGTATCCGGTACGAGCAGTACTTC.

This clonotype was detected only a few times. J is TRBJ2-1 and V is TRBV10-3; D may be TRBD2 (5 bases). Germline CDR1 and CDR2: ENHRY and SYGVKD. Trimming shortened V by 4 bases and J by 8 bases, and 18 bases separated the two germline ends. The CDR3 extends over 15 amino acids. The CDR3 loop reads CAISVSERASDEQFF. The CDR3 DNA is TGTGCCATCAGTGTCAGCGAGAGGGCCAGCGATGAGCAGTTCTTC.

This clonotype has more than one count but fewer than ten. The rearrangement links TRBV15 to TRBJ2-7, with D maybe TRBD1 (6 bases). This CDR3 has 16 amino acids. V was pared by 1 base and J by 3 bases, with 16 bases between. Germline CDR1 and CDR2: LNHNV and YYDKDF (reference sequence). CDR3 sequence reads: CATSRGDKFRGYEQYF. The DNA for the CDR3 is TGTGCCACCAGCAGAGGAGATAAGTTCAGGGGCTACGAGCAGTACTTC.

This clonotype was detected a few times. The chain employs TRBV29-1 and TRBJ2-3; 8 bases match TRBD2. The ends lost 1 base at V and 5 bases at J; junction bases unmatched: 11. The CDR3 has 16 residues. Germline CDR1 reads SQVTM; CDR2 reads ANQGSEA. The CDR3 loop is CSVEGIAGSLVDTQYF. CDR3 in DNA: TGCAGCGTTGAAGGTATAGCGGGAAGTCTTGTAGATACGCAGTATTTT.

This chain joins TRBV29-1 and TRBJ2-3, with 10 positions matching TRBD2. V was pared by 7 bases and J by 4 bases, with 5 bases of the junction left unmatched. In germline, CDR1 is SQVTM, CDR2 ANQGSEA. The CDR3 has 13 residues. CDR3 bases: TGCAGCGCCGGGACTAGCGATCCAGATACGCAGTATTTT. It yields the protein CSAGTSDPDTQYF.

The rearrangement uses TRBV20-1 and TRBJ2-7, with D perhaps being TRBD1 or TRBD2 (7 bases each). Trimming removed 2 bases at V and 1 base at J, with 27 bases between. Germline CDR1 is DFQATT and CDR2 is SNEGSKA (reference sequence). This CDR3 comprises 19 residues. The CDR3 loop is CSARFRRHKGASGSYEQYF. In DNA, the CDR3 is TGCAGTGCTAGATTCCGCAGACATAAGGGGGCTAGCGGTTCCTACGAGCAGTACTTC.

The rearrangement joins TRBV29-1 to TRBJ2-1; the D gene is possibly TRBD1 (7 bases). Germline V lookup: CDR1 SQVTM, CDR2 ANQGSEA. The CDR3 is 14 residues long. V dropped 6 bases and J dropped 5 bases, with 17 bases sitting between them. CDR3 residues: CSVYRGGLNNEQFF. The CDR3 DNA sequence: TGCAGCGTATACAGGGGAGGTCTCAACAATGAGCAGTTCTTC.

The V call is TRBV5-5, the J call TRBJ2-3, with D hard to call. The length of the CDR3 is 15 residues. Trimming left V 6 bases short and J 0 bases short, with 14 bases between. Germline lookup yields CDR1 SGHKS and CDR2 YYEKEE (reference sequence). In DNA form, the CDR3 reads TGTGCCAGCAACCCTCTCGGCGGCAGCACAGATACGCAGTATTTT. Protein: CASNPLGGSTDTQYF.

The rearrangement joins TRBV29-1 to TRBJ2-6; the D is unclear. Germline CDR1 is SQVTM and CDR2 is ANQGSEA. The V end was cut by 3 bases, the J end by 1 base, with 4 bases between. CDR3 length: 13 residues. CDR3 in amino acids: CSVDGSGANVLTF. The CDR3 DNA follows: TGCAGCGTTGACGGGTCTGGGGCCAACGTCCTGACTTTC.

V gene TRBV18 combines with J gene TRBJ1-1; TRBD1 might be the D (5 bases). Germline V lookup: CDR1 KGHSH, CDR2 LQKENI. Deletions cut 3 bases from V and 4 bases from J, with 18 bases between. CDR3 size: 16 residues. In DNA form, the CDR3 reads TGTGCCAGCTCACCGACGGGACGGGTACTTAGCACTGAAGCTTTCTTT. The encoded protein is CASSPTGRVLSTEAFF.

This rearrangement joins TRBV27 to TRBJ2-5, with a tentative D call TRBD1 (5 bases). Germline CDR1 is MNHEY and CDR2 is SMNVEV (reference sequence). Deletions cut 6 bases from V and 2 bases from J, with 16 bases between. The CDR3 sequence is 15 residues long. As DNA, the CDR3 is TGTGCCAGCAGGATGTCCCCCAAGGGGCAAGAGACCCAGTACTTC. It translates to CASRMSPKGQETQYF.

V and J are TRBV27 and TRBJ2-2; D may be TRBD2 (5 bases). V lost 3 bases and J lost 7, with 12 bases in between. The CDR3 extends over 14 amino acids. Looked up from germline, CDR1 is MNHEY and CDR2 is SMNVEV (reference sequence). CDR3 loop: CASSLGMGSGELFF. CDR3 coding DNA: TGTGCCAGCAGTTTGGGGATGGGGAGCGGGGAGCTGTTTTTT.

This chain connects TRBV30 to TRBJ1-1; D not certain. The CDR3 totals 11 residues. From germline, CDR1 is GTSNPN and CDR2 SVGIG (reference sequence). The germline V and J ends were trimmed by 3 bases and 6 bases, with 8 bases remaining between them. The chain's CDR3 is CAWSPLSEAFF. The DNA for the CDR3 is TGTGCCTGGAGCCCCTTATCTGAAGCTTTCTTT. Looking up the rest from reference TRBV30 and TRBJ1-1 gives the full variable domain: SQTIHQWPATLVQPVGSPLSLECTVEGTSNPNLYWYRQAAGRGLQLLFYSVGIGQISSEVPQNLSASRPQDRQFILSSKKLLLSDSGFYLCAWSPLSEAFFGQGTRLTVV.

V is TRBV18 and J is TRBJ1-1; the D gene is possibly TRBD1 (5 bases). This CDR3 contains 13 residues. Germline values: CDR1 KGHSH, CDR2 LQKENI. Trimming shortened V by 5 bases and J by 7 bases, and 14 bases separated the two germline ends. CDR3 in amino acids: CASSTYLQGEAFF. The CDR3 nucleotides are TGTGCCAGCTCAACTTACCTTCAGGGTGAAGCTTTCTTT.

This clonotype was counted a single time. This rearrangement joins TRBV29-1 to TRBJ2-3; 8 bases align to TRBD2. J was trimmed by 6 bases and V by 6 bases; bases with no gene match: 8. The V gene's germline CDR1 is SQVTM and CDR2 ANQGSEA. The CDR3 is made up of 13 amino acids. Here the CDR3 reads CSVDLERGDTQYF. In DNA form, the CDR3 reads TGCAGCGTCGACCTTGAGCGGGGGGATACGCAGTATTTT.

CDR3 loop: CASSIQDSSYNEQFF. CDR3 DNA: TGTGCCAGTAGTATACAGGATAGCTCCTACAATGAGCAGTTCTTC. The genes are TRBV19 and TRBJ2-1; D unresolved. The V gene lost 2 bases and the J gene lost 0 bases, with 8 bases spanning the gap. Germline-derived CDR1 and CDR2 are LNHDA and SQIVND (reference sequence). CDR3 length equals 15 residues.

This clonotype was seen only once. The chain uses TRBV12-3 or TRBV12-4 and TRBJ2-7, with no clear D. The CDR3 totals 12 residues. V was clipped by 3 bases and J by 4 bases, with 7 bases between them. The DNA of the CDR3 is TGTGCCAGCAGTTTCGGCTTTTACGAGCAGTACTTC. This codes for CASSFGFYEQYF.

J is TRBJ2-7 and V is TRBV15, with D perhaps matching TRBD1 (5 bases). Germline values: CDR1 LNHNV, CDR2 YYDKDF (reference sequence). V shed 0 bases and J shed 3 bases, with 9 bases lying between them. The CDR3 covers 14 residues. In nucleotides, the CDR3 is TGTGCCACCAGCAGAGACAGGGTTGGCTACGAGCAGTACTTC. Protein sequence: CATSRDRVGYEQYF. The full variable domain, rest sourced from reference TRBV15 and TRBJ2-7, is DAMVIQNPRYQVTQFGKPVTLSCSQTLNHNVMYWYQQKSSQAPKLLFHYYDKDFNNEADTPDNFQSRRPNTSFCFLDIRSPGLGDTAMYLCATSRDRVGYEQYFGPGTRLTVT.

The chain recombines TRBV6-2 or TRBV6-3 with TRBJ1-1; TRBD1 is a possible D gene (6 bases). The length of the CDR3 is 16 residues. The ends were cut back, 4 bases at V and 1 base at J, with 16 bases in the middle. Looked up from germline, CDR1 is MNHEY and CDR2 is SVGEGT. CDR3 DNA sequence: TGTGCCAGCAGTTCTCCATACCAGGGGCGGAACACTGAAGCTTTCTTT. Its protein is CASSSPYQGRNTEAFF.

The gene calls are TRBV27 and TRBJ2-7; tentative D call: TRBD1 (6 bases). Per germline, CDR1 MNHEY and CDR2 SMNVEV (reference sequence). The CDR3 has 15 residues. Trimming removed 5 bases at V and 0 bases at J, with 14 bases between. The DNA for the CDR3 is TGTGCCAGCAGTCCCCTCGACAGGAGCTCCTACGAGCAGTACTTC. It codes for CASSPLDRSSYEQYF.